The rows below give T cell receptor beta chains drawn from one sample of a study of vaccination and CD4 T cells after COVID-19. One entry per CDR3 protein, called by TCRdb with MiXCR from the PCR reads. The table shows about 5,500 distinct CDR3 sequences, with about 65% occurring only once. No antigens are known for them. The sample comprised CD4+ T cells from blood, cultured in vitro. The receptor set was obtained from a human donor who had recovered from COVID-19. The CDR3 runs from the conserved cysteine through the conserved F or W. A D gene is named only where the DNA matches it firmly. The size field is filled for only some rows; it gives once, few, many or a size class.

CDR3 length: 12
J gene: TRBJ2-2
clone size: .
V gene: TRBV10-1
D gene: .
CDR3 protein: CASSEYGGELFF
CDR3 DNA: TGCGCCAGCAGTGAGTACGGCGGGGAGCTGTTTTTT

CDR3 length: 12
J gene: TRBJ2-5
clone size: hyperexpanded
V gene: TRBV11-3
D gene: .
CDR3 protein: CASSLGQETQYF
CDR3 DNA: TGTGCCAGCAGCTTAGGGCAAGAGACCCAGTACTTC

CDR3 length: 14
J gene: TRBJ2-2
clone size: .
V gene: TRBV20-1
D gene: TRBD2
CDR3 protein: CSARNGEGTGELFF
CDR3 DNA: TGCAGTGCTAGAAACGGGGAGGGAACCGGGGAGCTGTTTTTT

CDR3 length: 19
J gene: TRBJ2-7
clone size: .
V gene: TRBV6-2/TRBV6-3
D gene: TRBD2
CDR3 protein: CASSYSSVSVGRAVYEQYF
CDR3 DNA: TGTGCCAGCAGTTACTCATCGGTTTCTGTCGGGAGGGCCGTCTACGAGCAGTACTTC

CDR3 length: 15
J gene: TRBJ2-1
clone size: few
V gene: TRBV20-1
D gene: .
CDR3 protein: CSARGRSRLYNEQFF
CDR3 DNA: TGCAGTGCTAGAGGGCGGAGCCGCCTCTACAATGAGCAGTTCTTC

CDR3 length: 16
J gene: TRBJ1-5
clone size: .
V gene: TRBV11-3
D gene: .
CDR3 protein: CASSLVTNYSNQPQHF
CDR3 DNA: TGTGCCAGCAGCTTAGTTACAAATTATAGCAATCAGCCCCAGCATTTT

CDR3 length: 13
J gene: TRBJ1-6
clone size: .
V gene: TRBV20-1
D gene: .
CDR3 protein: CSANPGANSPLHF
CDR3 DNA: TGCAGTGCTAACCCTGGAGCAAATTCACCCCTCCACTTT

CDR3 length: 14
J gene: TRBJ1-2
clone size: large
V gene: TRBV7-9
D gene: .
CDR3 protein: CASSQGPLGYGYTF
CDR3 DNA: TGTGCCAGCAGCCAAGGACCACTTGGGTATGGCTACACCTTC

CDR3 length: 15
J gene: TRBJ2-5
clone size: .
V gene: TRBV5-1
D gene: .
CDR3 protein: CASSSGIRPGETQYF
CDR3 DNA: TGCGCCAGCAGCTCAGGGATCCGGCCCGGGGAGACCCAGTACTTC

CDR3 length: 15
J gene: TRBJ1-3
clone size: few
V gene: TRBV12-3/TRBV12-4
D gene: .
CDR3 protein: CASSLGGLGGNTIYF
CDR3 DNA: TGTGCCAGCAGTTTAGGGGGGCTTGGTGGAAACACCATATATTTT

CDR3 length: 15
J gene: TRBJ2-2
clone size: .
V gene: TRBV4-1
D gene: .
CDR3 protein: CASSQDRGVTGELFF
CDR3 DNA: TGCGCCAGCAGCCAAGATAGAGGGGTTACCGGGGAGCTGTTTTTT

CDR3 length: 14
J gene: TRBJ1-6
clone size: few
V gene: TRBV28
D gene: .
CDR3 protein: CASSLGRANSPLHF
CDR3 DNA: TGTGCCAGCAGTTTGGGCAGGGCGAATTCACCCCTCCACTTT

CDR3 length: 13
J gene: TRBJ1-5
clone size: few
V gene: TRBV6-1
D gene: .
CDR3 protein: CASSAQGNQPQHF
CDR3 DNA: TGTGCCAGCAGTGCGCAGGGTAATCAGCCCCAGCATTTT

CDR3 length: 16
J gene: TRBJ2-2
clone size: .
V gene: TRBV7-6
D gene: TRBD2
CDR3 protein: CASSLSSGGWTGELFF
CDR3 DNA: TGTGCCAGCAGCCTTAGCAGCGGGGGGTGGACCGGGGAGCTGTTTTTT

CDR3 length: 15
J gene: TRBJ1-6
clone size: few
V gene: TRBV7-8
D gene: TRBD1
CDR3 protein: CASSSGTVYNSPLHF
CDR3 DNA: TGTGCCAGCAGCTCCGGGACAGTCTATAATTCACCCCTCCACTTT

CDR3 length: 17
J gene: TRBJ2-2
clone size: .
V gene: TRBV5-3
D gene: TRBD2
CDR3 protein: CASSLSGEGFSTGELFF
CDR3 DNA: TGTGCCAGCAGCTTGTCGGGGGAGGGATTCTCCACCGGGGAGCTGTTTTTT

CDR3 length: 16
J gene: TRBJ2-3
clone size: .
V gene: TRBV19
D gene: .
CDR3 protein: CASTSWGGGRADTQYF
CDR3 DNA: TGTGCCAGTACCTCCTGGGGGGGGGGCCGAGCAGATACGCAGTATTTT

CDR3 length: 15
J gene: TRBJ1-5
clone size: .
V gene: TRBV19
D gene: .
CDR3 protein: CASSIDPADNQPQHF
CDR3 DNA: TGTGCCAGTAGTATAGATCCGGCAGACAATCAGCCCCAGCATTTT

CDR3 length: 14
J gene: TRBJ2-2
clone size: medium-sized
V gene: TRBV29-1
D gene: .
CDR3 protein: CSALEQGDTGELFF
CDR3 DNA: TGCAGCGCGTTGGAACAGGGAGACACCGGGGAGCTGTTTTTT

CDR3 length: 15
J gene: TRBJ2-6
clone size: few
V gene: TRBV19
D gene: TRBD1
CDR3 protein: CASSPGGAGANVLTF
CDR3 DNA: TGTGCCAGTAGCCCAGGGGGCGCTGGGGCCAACGTCCTGACTTTC

CDR3 length: 18
J gene: TRBJ2-1
clone size: few
V gene: TRBV5-1
D gene: TRBD2
CDR3 protein: CASSLIPGTSGTYNEQFF
CDR3 DNA: TGCGCCAGCAGCTTAATTCCAGGGACTAGCGGAACCTACAATGAGCAGTTCTTC

CDR3 length: 13
J gene: TRBJ1-2
clone size: .
V gene: TRBV6-1
D gene: .
CDR3 protein: CASSPDRYYGYTF
CDR3 DNA: TGTGCCAGCAGTCCTGACAGATACTATGGCTACACCTTC

CDR3 length: 16
J gene: TRBJ2-3
clone size: .
V gene: TRBV6-1
D gene: TRBD2
CDR3 protein: CASSPSGTRPTDTQYF
CDR3 DNA: TGTGCCAGCAGTCCCTCCGGGACTAGGCCCACAGATACGCAGTATTTT

CDR3 length: 14
J gene: TRBJ1-6
clone size: once
V gene: TRBV28
D gene: .
CDR3 protein: CASSLLGGGVPLHF
CDR3 DNA: TGTGCCAGCAGTCTCTTAGGGGGTGGGGTGCCCCTCCACTTT

CDR3 length: 16
J gene: TRBJ2-2
clone size: .
V gene: TRBV11-3
D gene: TRBD2
CDR3 protein: CASSSRLAGVAGELFF
CDR3 DNA: TGTGCCAGCAGCTCCCGACTAGCGGGGGTCGCCGGGGAGCTGTTTTTT

CDR3 length: 14
J gene: TRBJ1-5
clone size: .
V gene: TRBV27
D gene: .
CDR3 protein: CASGRGNSNQPQHF
CDR3 DNA: TGTGCCAGCGGGAGGGGAAACAGCAATCAGCCCCAGCATTTT

CDR3 length: 13
J gene: TRBJ1-1
clone size: .
V gene: TRBV7-2
D gene: .
CDR3 protein: CASSSGLNTEAFF
CDR3 DNA: TGTGCCAGCAGCTCCGGCCTGAACACTGAAGCTTTCTTT

CDR3 length: 14
J gene: TRBJ2-5
clone size: .
V gene: TRBV11-3
D gene: .
CDR3 protein: CASSLGGQRETQYF
CDR3 DNA: TGTGCCAGCAGCTTAGGTGGACAGAGAGAGACCCAGTACTTC

CDR3 length: 13
J gene: TRBJ1-2
clone size: .
V gene: TRBV11-2
D gene: .
CDR3 protein: CASSLDRAGMCTF
CDR3 DNA: TGTGCCAGCAGCTTAGACCGGGCCGGGATGTGCACCTTC

CDR3 length: 17
J gene: TRBJ2-2
clone size: once
V gene: TRBV28
D gene: TRBD1
CDR3 protein: CASSFRQGASGTGELFF
CDR3 DNA: TGTGCCAGCAGTTTCCGCCAGGGGGCGTCAGGAACCGGGGAGCTGTTTTTT

CDR3 length: 15
J gene: TRBJ1-1
clone size: .
V gene: TRBV6-5
D gene: .
CDR3 protein: CASSYSTGTNTEAFF
CDR3 DNA: TGTGCCAGCAGTTACTCAACCGGGACGAACACTGAAGCTTTCTTT